The next 20 T cell receptor beta chains were all read from a single sample in a study of blood T cell repertoires in COVID-19. Here immunoSEQ multiplex PCR was the method, and the copy in TCRdb shows in-frame clones only, minus some. The data contain fewer than 450,000 clones, over 70% of them singletons. The sequenced sample consisted of peripheral blood. Receptor source: a woman between 45 and 65 years old with COVID-19, enrolled during active disease.

J is TRBJ1-1 and V is TRBV6-5; 7 bases line up with TRBD1. The junction had 8 bases not matched to a gene; V was cut back by 8 bases and J by 5 bases. This CDR3 contains 13 residues. Per germline, CDR1 MNHEY and CDR2 SVGAGI. The CDR3 loop is CASLAHRGTEAFF. The CDR3 DNA is TGTGCCAGCCTCGCGCACAGGGGAACTGAAGCTTTCTTT.

The chain has TRBV30 and TRBJ2-7; D is ambiguous. V shed 5 bases and J shed 3 bases, with 5 bases lying between them. This CDR3 spans 10 amino acids. Germline CDR1 and CDR2: GTSNPN and SVGIG (reference sequence). CDR3 amino acids: CAWGHYEQYF. The CDR3 DNA is TGTGCCTGGGGTCACTACGAGCAGTACTTC.

The table lists this clone with a few counts. This chain uses TRBV10-3 with TRBJ2-7, with TRBD1 matching 7 bases. V trimming: 0 bases; J trimming: 3 bases; junction bases outside the gene matches: 8. CDR1 ENHRY and CDR2 SYGVKD come from the germline V gene. The CDR3 runs 16 residues. CDR3 nucleotides: TGTGCCATCAGTGAGTCGCTGGTAGGGACAGACTACGAGCAGTACTTC. Translating gives CAISESLVGTDYEQYF.

The chain combines TRBV6-1 with TRBJ2-1; TRBD2 agrees at 13 bases. Germline CDR1 MNHNS, CDR2 SASEGT. This CDR3 comprises 16 residues. V lost 2 bases to trimming and J lost 12 bases; unmatched junction nucleotides: 10. The CDR3, as DNA: TGTGCCAGCAGTGAAAGACTAGCGGGAGGCCGGGGGAGGCAGTTCTTC. This translates into CASSERLAGGRGRQFF.

The chain links TRBV29-1 to TRBJ2-7; maybe TRBD1 (5 bases). The germline gives CDR1 SQVTM, CDR2 ANQGSEA. The CDR3 is made up of 11 amino acids. Trimming took 7 bases from V and 2 from J, leaving 9 bases between them. The CDR3 DNA reads TGCAGCGCTAAGGGGCCCTACGAGCAGTACTTC. Encoded protein: CSAKGPYEQYF.

The chain combines TRBV10-3 with TRBJ2-7, with D perhaps TRBD2 (5 bases). In germline, CDR1 is ENHRY, CDR2 SYGVKD. The CDR3 has 15 residues. Trimming removed 3 bases from V and 3 bases from J, with 15 bases in between. Here the CDR3 reads CAISDSHNRDYEQYF. The CDR3 DNA sequence: TGTGCCATCAGTGACTCCCATAACCGGGACTACGAGCAGTACTTC.

The rearrangement uses TRBV7-8 and TRBJ2-1; 8 nucleotides align to TRBD1. The CDR3 is made up of 15 amino acids. The germline V gene has CDR1 SGHVS and CDR2 FQNEAQ. With V trimmed by 3 bases and J by 3 bases, 4 bases remained unmatched. CDR3 nucleotide sequence: TGTGCCAGCAGCTTCGGACAGGGAGTCTACAATGAGCAGTTCTTC. Amino acid sequence: CASSFGQGVYNEQFF.

This rearrangement joins TRBV6-6 to TRBJ2-1; D may be TRBD1 (6 bases). CDR1 is MNHNY and CDR2 is SVGAGI in the germline V gene (reference sequence). Trimming shortened V by 10 bases and J by 3 bases, and 13 bases separated the two germline ends. This CDR3 contains 13 residues. Here the CDR3 reads CATWGHNYNEQFF. Here the CDR3 DNA reads TGTGCCACCTGGGGACACAACTACAATGAGCAGTTCTTC.

The chain links TRBV3-1 (or the pseudogene TRBV3-2) to TRBJ1-1; the D gene is possibly TRBD1 (6 bases). The CDR3 contains 14 residues. V was cut by 3 bases and J by 4 bases, with 12 bases left in between. Germline lookup yields CDR1 LGHDT and CDR2 YNNKEL (reference sequence). CDR3 in amino acids: CASSHEGGGTEAFF. The CDR3 nucleotides are TGTGCCAGCAGCCACGAGGGAGGGGGCACTGAAGCTTTCTTT.

This chain connects TRBV19 to TRBJ2-1, with 11 bases identical to TRBD2. Unmatched junction bases numbered 4, after V lost 5 bases and J lost 4 bases. The CDR3 has 15 amino acids. Germline loops: CDR1 LNHDA, CDR2 SQIVND (reference sequence). CDR3 amino acids: CASSETSGSYNEQFF. CDR3 DNA sequence: TGTGCCAGTAGTGAAACTAGCGGGAGTTACAATGAGCAGTTCTTC.

CDR3 DNA: TGTGCCAGCAGCCCTCGGACAGGGACCTATAATGAAAAACTGTTTTTT. This translates into CASSPRTGTYNEKLFF. The chain carries TRBV14 and TRBJ1-4, with 8 bases that match TRBD1. J gave up 4 bases and V 4 bases, and 8 bases lay outside the gene matches. The CDR3 runs 16 residues. The germline gives CDR1 SGHDN, CDR2 FVKESK.

The gene calls are TRBV4-1 and TRBJ2-1; 11 bases align to TRBD1. The CDR3 extends over 15 amino acids. V shed 1 base, J shed 8 bases, and the junction held 4 bases outside the gene matches. Per the germline V gene, CDR1 is MGHRA and CDR2 is YSYEKL. CDR3 DNA sequence: TGCGCCAGCAGCCAAGCAGGGACAGGGGGTTATGAGCAGTTCTTC. Translation gives CASSQAGTGGYEQFF.

The rearrangement joins TRBV7-2 to TRBJ2-1; TRBD2 matches 9 bases. V was pared by 3 bases and J by 4 bases, with 4 bases of the junction left unmatched. The CDR3 sequence is 15 residues long. Per germline, CDR1 SGHTA and CDR2 FQGNSA. The CDR3 coding sequence is TGTGCCAGCAGCTTTAGCGGGAGCCTTTACAATGAGCAGTTCTTC. This encodes CASSFSGSLYNEQFF.

The V call is TRBV7-9, the J call TRBJ1-2, with D unresolved. The CDR3 spans 13 residues. Germline-derived CDR1 and CDR2 are SEHNR and FQNEAQ (reference sequence). Trimming left V 0 bases short and J 4 bases short, with 6 bases between. The CDR3 coding sequence is TGTGCCAGCAGCTTAGCTACAGTCTATGGCTACACCTTC. Encoded protein: CASSLATVYGYTF.

The chain joins TRBV12-3 or TRBV12-4 to TRBJ1-2; 9 bases are a match to TRBD1. The CDR3 is 13 amino acids. The V gene end was trimmed by 7 bases and the J gene end by 5 bases; junction bases not matched to a gene: 5. DNA for the CDR3: TGTGCCAGCACTCCGACAGGGGGATATGGCTACACCTTC. It encodes CASTPTGGYGYTF.

The rearrangement uses TRBV14 and TRBJ1-1; D ambiguous. Per germline, CDR1 SGHDN and CDR2 FVKESK. V lost 3 bases and J 4 bases, leaving 12 bases between the germline ends. The CDR3 consists of 14 residues. CDR3 in DNA: TGTGCCAGCAGCCACGGGTTCGGAGTCACTGAAGCTTTCTTT. This sequence encodes CASSHGFGVTEAFF.

CDR3 amino acids: CASSLGRGDTEAFF. CDR3 DNA sequence: TGTGCCAGCAGCTTGGGCAGGGGGGACACTGAAGCTTTCTTT. This chain connects TRBV5-6 to TRBJ1-1; TRBD1 matches 7 bases. V dropped 0 bases and J dropped 3; count of bases not matched to a gene: 2. The CDR3 covers 14 residues. Germline-derived CDR1 and CDR2 are SGHDT and YYEEEE.

The chain links TRBV6-5 to TRBJ1-5; 7 bases line up with TRBD1. The CDR3 extends over 15 amino acids. Trimming at V came to 7 bases and at J to 6 bases, leaving 12 bases not matched to a gene. Germline assignment: CDR1 MNHEY and CDR2 SVGAGI. The CDR3 DNA reads as TGTGCCAGCAAATCGACGACAGGGTTCGGTCAGCCCCAGCATTTT. Translated: CASKSTTGFGQPQHF.

The chain combines TRBV7-2 with TRBJ2-1, with 10 positions matching TRBD2. The germline V gene has CDR1 SGHTA and CDR2 FQGNSA. This CDR3 spans 14 amino acids. The J segment lost 9 bases and the V segment lost 8 bases, leaving 10 bases of the junction unmatched. The CDR3 DNA sequence: TGTGCCAGCCTAAGCGGGAGGGGGGGCAGTGAGCAGTTCTTC. This gives the protein CASLSGRGGSEQFF. The full variable domain, rest sourced from reference TRBV7-2 and TRBJ2-1, is GAGVSQSPSNKVTEKGKDVELRCDPISGHTALYWYRQSLGQGLEFLIYFQGNSAPDKSGLPSDRFSAERTGGSVSTLTIQRTQQEDSAVYLCASLSGRGGSEQFFGPGTRLTVL.

The chain joins TRBV5-1 to TRBJ2-3; TRBD2 is a possible D gene (5 bases). Germline V gene data show CDR1 as SGHRS and CDR2 as YFSETQ. Trimming took off 0 bases at V and 0 bases at J, with 11 bases between the two ends. CDR3 length: 16 residues. The CDR3 DNA sequence: TGCGCCAGCAGCTTGGCGCGGAGCGGAAGCACAGATACGCAGTATTTT. Encoded protein: CASSLARSGSTDTQYF.